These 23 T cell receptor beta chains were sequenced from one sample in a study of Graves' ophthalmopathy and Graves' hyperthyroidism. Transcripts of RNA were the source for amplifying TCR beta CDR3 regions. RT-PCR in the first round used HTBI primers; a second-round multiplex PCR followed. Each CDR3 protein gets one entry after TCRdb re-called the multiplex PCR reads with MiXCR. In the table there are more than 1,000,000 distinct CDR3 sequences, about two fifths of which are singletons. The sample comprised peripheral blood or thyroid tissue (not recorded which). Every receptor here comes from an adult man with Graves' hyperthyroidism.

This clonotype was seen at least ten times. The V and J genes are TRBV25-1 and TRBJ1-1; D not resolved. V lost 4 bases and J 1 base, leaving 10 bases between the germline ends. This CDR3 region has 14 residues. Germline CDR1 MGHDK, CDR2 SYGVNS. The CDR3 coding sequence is TGTGCCAGCAGTGGTCCTGCGACGAACACTGAAGCTTTCTTT. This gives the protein CASSGPATNTEAFF.

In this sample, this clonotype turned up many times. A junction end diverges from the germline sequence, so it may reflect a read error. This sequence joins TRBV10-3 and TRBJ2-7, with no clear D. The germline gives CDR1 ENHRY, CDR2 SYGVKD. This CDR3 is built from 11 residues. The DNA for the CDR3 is TGTGCCAGCAGTGAATCGTCCGAGCAGTACTTC. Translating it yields CASSESSEQYF.

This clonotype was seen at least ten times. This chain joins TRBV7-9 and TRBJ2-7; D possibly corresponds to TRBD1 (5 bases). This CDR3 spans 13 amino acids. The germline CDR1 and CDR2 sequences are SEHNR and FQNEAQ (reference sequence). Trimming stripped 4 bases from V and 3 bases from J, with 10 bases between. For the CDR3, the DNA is TGTGCCAGCAGCTCGGGCAGGGTCTACGAGCAGTACTTC. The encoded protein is CASSSGRVYEQYF.

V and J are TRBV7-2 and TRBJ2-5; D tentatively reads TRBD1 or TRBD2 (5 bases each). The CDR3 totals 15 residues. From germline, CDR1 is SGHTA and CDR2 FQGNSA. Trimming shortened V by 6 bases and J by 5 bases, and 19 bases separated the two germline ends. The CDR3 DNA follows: TGTGCCAGCAGGCCTGGGGCGAGGGTTGGGGAGACCCAGTACTTC. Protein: CASRPGARVGETQYF.

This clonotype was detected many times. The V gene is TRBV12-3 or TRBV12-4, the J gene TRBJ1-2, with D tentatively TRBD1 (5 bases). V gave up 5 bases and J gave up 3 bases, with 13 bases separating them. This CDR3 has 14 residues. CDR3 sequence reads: CASSPPARDYGYTF. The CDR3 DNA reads TGTGCCAGCAGTCCCCCCGCCAGGGACTATGGCTACACCTTC.

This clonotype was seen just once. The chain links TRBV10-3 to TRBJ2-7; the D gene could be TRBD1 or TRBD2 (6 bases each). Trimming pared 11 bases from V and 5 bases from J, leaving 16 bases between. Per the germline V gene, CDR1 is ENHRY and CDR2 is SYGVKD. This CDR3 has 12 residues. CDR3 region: CAAGGTFHEQYF. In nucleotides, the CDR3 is TGTGCCGCTGGGGGGACATTCCACGAGCAGTACTTC.

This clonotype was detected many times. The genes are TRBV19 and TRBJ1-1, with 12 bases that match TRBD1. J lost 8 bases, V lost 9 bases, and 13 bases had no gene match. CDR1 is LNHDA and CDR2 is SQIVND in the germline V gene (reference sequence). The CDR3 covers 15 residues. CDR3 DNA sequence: TGTGCCAGCGGAAAAATGGGACAGGGGGCTGAAGAAGCTTTCTTT. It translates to CASGKMGQGAEEAFF.

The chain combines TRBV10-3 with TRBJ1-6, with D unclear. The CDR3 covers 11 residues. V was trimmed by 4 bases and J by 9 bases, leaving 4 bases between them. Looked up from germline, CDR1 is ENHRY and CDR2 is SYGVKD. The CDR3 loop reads CAISAGSPLHF. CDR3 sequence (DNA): TGTGCCATCAGTGCAGGTTCACCCCTCCACTTT.

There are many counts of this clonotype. CDR3 in DNA: TGCAGTGCTAGAGAAGGGAGCAATCAGCCCCAGCATTTT. Encoded protein: CSAREGSNQPQHF. The chain carries TRBV20-1 and TRBJ1-5; D unresolved. V lost 0 bases and J lost 1, with 4 bases in between. The CDR3 consists of 13 residues. The germline V gene encodes CDR1 DFQATT and CDR2 SNEGSKA (reference sequence).

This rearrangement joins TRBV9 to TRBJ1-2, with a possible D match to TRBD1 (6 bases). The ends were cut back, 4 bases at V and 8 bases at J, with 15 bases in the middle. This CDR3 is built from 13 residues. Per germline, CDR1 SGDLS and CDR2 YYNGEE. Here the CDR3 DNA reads TGTGCCAGCAGCTCGAGGGGGGGAGTCGGCTACACCTTC. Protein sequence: CASSSRGGVGYTF.

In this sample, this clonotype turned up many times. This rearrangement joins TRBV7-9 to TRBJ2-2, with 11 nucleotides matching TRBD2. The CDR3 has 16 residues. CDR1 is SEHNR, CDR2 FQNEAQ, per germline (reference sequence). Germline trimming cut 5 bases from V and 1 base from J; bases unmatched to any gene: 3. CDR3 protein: CASSPLAGVNTGELFF. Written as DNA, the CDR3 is TGTGCCAGCAGCCCACTAGCGGGGGTGAACACCGGGGAGCTGTTTTTT.

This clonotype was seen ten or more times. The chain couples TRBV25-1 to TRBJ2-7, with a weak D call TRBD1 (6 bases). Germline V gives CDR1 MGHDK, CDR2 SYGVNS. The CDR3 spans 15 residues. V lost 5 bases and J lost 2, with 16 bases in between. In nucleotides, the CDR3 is TGTGCCAGCAGTCAGACAGGCCGCCTACCCTACGAGCAGTACTTC. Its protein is CASSQTGRLPYEQYF.

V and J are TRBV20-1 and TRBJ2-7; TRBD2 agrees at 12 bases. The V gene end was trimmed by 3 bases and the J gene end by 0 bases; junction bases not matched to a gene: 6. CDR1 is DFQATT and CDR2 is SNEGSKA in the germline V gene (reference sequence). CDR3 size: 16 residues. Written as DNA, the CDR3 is TGCAGTGCTAGCGTGAGGACTAGCGGGGTCTCCTACGAGCAGTACTTC. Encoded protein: CSASVRTSGVSYEQYF.

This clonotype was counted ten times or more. CDR3 DNA: TGTGCCAGCAGCCGGAGGGGGGACGAGCAGTACTTC. Amino acids: CASSRRGDEQYF. The genes are TRBV11-2 and TRBJ2-7, with D perhaps being TRBD1 or TRBD2 (6 bases each). V lost 5 bases, J lost 5 bases, and 10 bases lay in between. CDR1 and CDR2 from the germline V gene are SGHAT and FQNNGV. This CDR3 is built from 12 residues.

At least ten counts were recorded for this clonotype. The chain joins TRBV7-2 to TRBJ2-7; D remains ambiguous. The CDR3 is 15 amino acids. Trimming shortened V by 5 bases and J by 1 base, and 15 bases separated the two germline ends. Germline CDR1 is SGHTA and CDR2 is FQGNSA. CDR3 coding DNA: TGTGCCAGCAGCCCTTCTTGGACGGAATCCTACGAGCAGTACTTC. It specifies CASSPSWTESYEQYF.

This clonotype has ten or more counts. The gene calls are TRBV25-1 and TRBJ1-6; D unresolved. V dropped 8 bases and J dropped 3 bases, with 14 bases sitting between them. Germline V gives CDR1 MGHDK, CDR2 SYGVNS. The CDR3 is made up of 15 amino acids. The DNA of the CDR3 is TGTGCCAGCCTTCCGTCAGTAAACTATAATTCACCCCTCCACTTT. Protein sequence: CASLPSVNYNSPLHF.

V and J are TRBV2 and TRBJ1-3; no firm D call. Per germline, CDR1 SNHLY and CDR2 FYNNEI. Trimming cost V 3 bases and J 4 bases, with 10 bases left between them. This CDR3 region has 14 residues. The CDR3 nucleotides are TGTGCCAGCAGTGAGGGAACAGAAGGAAACACCATATATTTT. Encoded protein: CASSEGTEGNTIYF.

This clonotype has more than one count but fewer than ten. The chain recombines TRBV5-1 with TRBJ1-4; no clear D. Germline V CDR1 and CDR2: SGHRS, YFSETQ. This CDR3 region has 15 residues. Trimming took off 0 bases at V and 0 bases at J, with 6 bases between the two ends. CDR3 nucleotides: TGCGCCAGCAGCTTGGACGGCACAACTAATGAAAAACTGTTTTTT. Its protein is CASSLDGTTNEKLFF.

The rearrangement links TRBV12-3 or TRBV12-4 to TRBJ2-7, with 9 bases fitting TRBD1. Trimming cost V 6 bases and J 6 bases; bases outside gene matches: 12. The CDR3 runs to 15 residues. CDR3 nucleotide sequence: TGTGCCAGCAGCCAAGGGACAGGGTACATGGGCGAGCAGTACTTC. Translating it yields CASSQGTGYMGEQYF.

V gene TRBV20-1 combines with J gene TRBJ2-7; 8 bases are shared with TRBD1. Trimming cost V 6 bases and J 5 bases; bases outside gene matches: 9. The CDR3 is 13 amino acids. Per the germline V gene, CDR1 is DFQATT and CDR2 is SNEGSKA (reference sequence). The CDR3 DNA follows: TGCAGTGCGATTAGCAGGGGGCGCGACGAGCAGTACTTC. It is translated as CSAISRGRDEQYF.

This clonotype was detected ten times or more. The CDR3 sequence is CASARSGQGVFGYTF. CDR3 coding DNA: TGTGCCAGCGCACGTTCGGGACAGGGGGTTTTTGGCTACACCTTC. The chain is built from TRBV7-8 and TRBJ1-2; 11 bases match TRBD1. With V trimmed by 8 bases and J by 7 bases, 12 bases remained unmatched. The length of the CDR3 is 15 residues. Germline CDR1 is SGHVS and CDR2 is FQNEAQ.

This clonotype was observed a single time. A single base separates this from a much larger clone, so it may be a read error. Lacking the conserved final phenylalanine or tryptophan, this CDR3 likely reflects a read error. The CDR3 reads CASSVGVGDEQYL. DNA of the CDR3: TGTGCCAGCAGCGTAGGGGTGGGCGACGAGCAGTACTTA. This chain uses TRBV9 with TRBJ2-7; D remains unclear. CDR1 and CDR2 (germline): SGDLS, YYNGEE. V was trimmed by 0 bases and J by 5 bases, leaving 9 bases between them. The CDR3 is made up of 13 amino acids.

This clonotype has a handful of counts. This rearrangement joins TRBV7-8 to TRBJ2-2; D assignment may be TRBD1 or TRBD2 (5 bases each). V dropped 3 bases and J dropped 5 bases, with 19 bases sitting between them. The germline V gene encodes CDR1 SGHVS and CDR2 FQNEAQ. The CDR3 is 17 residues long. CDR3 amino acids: CASSLAEAGLETGELFF. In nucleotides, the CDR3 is TGTGCCAGCAGCTTGGCGGAGGCAGGGCTAGAGACCGGGGAGCTGTTTTTT. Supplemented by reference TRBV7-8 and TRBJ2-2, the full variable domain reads GAGVSQSPRYKVAKRGQDVALRCDPISGHVSLFWYQQALGQGPEFLTYFQNEAQLDKSGLPSDRFFAERPEGSVSTLKIQRTQQEDSAVYLCASSLAEAGLETGELFFGEGSRLTVL.